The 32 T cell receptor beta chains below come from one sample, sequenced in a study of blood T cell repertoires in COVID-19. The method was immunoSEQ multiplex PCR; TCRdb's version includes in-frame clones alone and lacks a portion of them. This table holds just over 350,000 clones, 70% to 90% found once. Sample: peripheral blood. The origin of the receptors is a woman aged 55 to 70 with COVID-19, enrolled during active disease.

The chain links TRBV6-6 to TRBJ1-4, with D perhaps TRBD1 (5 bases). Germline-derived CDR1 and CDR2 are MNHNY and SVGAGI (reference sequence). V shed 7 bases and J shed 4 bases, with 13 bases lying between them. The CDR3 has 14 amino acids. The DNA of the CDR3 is TGTGCCAGCACCTTTGGGGGGATTAATGAAAAACTGTTTTTT. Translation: CASTFGGINEKLFF.

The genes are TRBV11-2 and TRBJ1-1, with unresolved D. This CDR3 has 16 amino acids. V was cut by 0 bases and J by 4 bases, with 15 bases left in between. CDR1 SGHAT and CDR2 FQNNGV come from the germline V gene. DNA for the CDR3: TGTGCCAGCAGCTTAGATAAAATTATTAAGAGCACTGAAGCTTTCTTT. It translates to CASSLDKIIKSTEAFF. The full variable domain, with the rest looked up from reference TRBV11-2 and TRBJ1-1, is EAGVAQSPRYKIIEKRQSVAFWCNPISGHATLYWYQQILGQGPKLLIQFQNNGVVDDSQLPKDRFSAERLKGVDSTLKIQPAKLEDSAVYLCASSLDKIIKSTEAFFGQGTRLTVV.

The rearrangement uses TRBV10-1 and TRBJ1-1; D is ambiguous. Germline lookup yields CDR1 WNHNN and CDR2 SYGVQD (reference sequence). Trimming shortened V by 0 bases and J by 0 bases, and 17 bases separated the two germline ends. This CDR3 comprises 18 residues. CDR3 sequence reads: CASSESGAWGRLNTEAFF. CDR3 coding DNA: TGCGCCAGCAGTGAGTCGGGAGCCTGGGGTCGACTGAACACTGAAGCTTTCTTT.

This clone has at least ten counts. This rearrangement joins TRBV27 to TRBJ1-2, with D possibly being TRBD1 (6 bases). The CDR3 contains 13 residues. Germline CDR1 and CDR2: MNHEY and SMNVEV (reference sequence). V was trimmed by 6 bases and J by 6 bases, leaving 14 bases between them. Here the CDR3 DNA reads TGTGCCAGCAGCTTTGGACAGAAAGATGGCTACACCTTC. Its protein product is CASSFGQKDGYTF.

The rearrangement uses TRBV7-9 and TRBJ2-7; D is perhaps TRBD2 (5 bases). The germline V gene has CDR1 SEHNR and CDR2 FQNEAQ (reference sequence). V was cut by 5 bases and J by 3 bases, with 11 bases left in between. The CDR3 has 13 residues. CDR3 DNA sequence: TGTGCCAGCAGCCCGTCTAGCTACTACGAGCAGTACTTC. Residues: CASSPSSYYEQYF.

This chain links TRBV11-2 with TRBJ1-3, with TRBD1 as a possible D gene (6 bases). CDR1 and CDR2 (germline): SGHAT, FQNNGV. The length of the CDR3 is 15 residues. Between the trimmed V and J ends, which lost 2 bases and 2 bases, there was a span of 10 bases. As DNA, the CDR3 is TGTGCCAGCAGCTTATCGGCAGGGGCTGGAAACACCATATATTTT. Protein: CASSLSAGAGNTIYF.

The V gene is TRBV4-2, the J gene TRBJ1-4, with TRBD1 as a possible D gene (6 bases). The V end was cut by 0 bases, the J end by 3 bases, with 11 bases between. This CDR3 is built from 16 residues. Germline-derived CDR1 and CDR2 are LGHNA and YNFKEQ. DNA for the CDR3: TGTGCCAGCAGCCAAGATCCCACAGGGTCTAATGAAAAACTGTTTTTT. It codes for CASSQDPTGSNEKLFF.

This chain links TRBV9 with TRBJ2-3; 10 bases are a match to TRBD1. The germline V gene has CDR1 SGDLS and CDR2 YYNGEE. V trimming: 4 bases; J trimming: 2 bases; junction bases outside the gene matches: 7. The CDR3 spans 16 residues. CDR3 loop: CASSPFGQGVTDTQYF. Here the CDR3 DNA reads TGTGCCAGCAGCCCATTTGGACAGGGGGTCACAGATACGCAGTATTTT.

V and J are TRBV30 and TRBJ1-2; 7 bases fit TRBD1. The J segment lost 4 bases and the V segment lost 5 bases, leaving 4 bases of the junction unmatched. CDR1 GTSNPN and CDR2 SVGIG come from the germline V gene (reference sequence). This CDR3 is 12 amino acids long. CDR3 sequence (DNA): TGTGCCTGGGTGACAGGGCCCTATGGCTACACCTTC. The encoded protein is CAWVTGPYGYTF.

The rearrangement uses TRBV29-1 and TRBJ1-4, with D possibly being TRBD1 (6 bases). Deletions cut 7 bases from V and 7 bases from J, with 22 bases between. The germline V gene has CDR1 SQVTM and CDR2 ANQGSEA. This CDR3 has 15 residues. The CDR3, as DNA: TGCAGCGCCGACGTTGGCCAGGGGATTTCTGAAAAACTGTTTTTT. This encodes CSADVGQGISEKLFF.

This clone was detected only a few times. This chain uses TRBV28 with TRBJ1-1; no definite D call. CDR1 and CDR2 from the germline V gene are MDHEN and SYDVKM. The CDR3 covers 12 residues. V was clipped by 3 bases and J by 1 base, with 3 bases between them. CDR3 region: CASSLANTEAFF. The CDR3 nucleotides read TGTGCCAGCAGTTTGGCGAACACTGAAGCTTTCTTT. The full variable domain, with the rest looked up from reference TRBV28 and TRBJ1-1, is DVKVTQSSRYLVKRTGEKVFLECVQDMDHENMFWYRQDPGLGLRLIYFSYDVKMKEKGDIPEGYSVSREKKERFSLILESASTNQTSMYLCASSLANTEAFFGQGTRLTVV.

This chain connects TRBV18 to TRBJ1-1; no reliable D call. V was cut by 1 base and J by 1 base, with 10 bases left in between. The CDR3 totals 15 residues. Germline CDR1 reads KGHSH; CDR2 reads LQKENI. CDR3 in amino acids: CASSPRVGQNTEAFF. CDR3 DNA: TGTGCCAGCTCACCACGAGTGGGCCAGAACACTGAAGCTTTCTTT.

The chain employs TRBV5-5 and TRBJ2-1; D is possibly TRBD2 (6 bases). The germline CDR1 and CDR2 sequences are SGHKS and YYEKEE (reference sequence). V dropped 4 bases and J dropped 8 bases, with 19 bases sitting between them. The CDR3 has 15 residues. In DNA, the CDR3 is TGTGCCAGCAGCCCGGGAGCTTCAACCGCCGATGAGCAGTTCTTC. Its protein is CASSPGASTADEQFF.

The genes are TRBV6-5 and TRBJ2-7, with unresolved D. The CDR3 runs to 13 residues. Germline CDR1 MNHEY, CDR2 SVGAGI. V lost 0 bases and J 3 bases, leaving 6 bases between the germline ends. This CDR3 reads CASSYSYSYEQYF. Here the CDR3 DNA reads TGTGCCAGCAGTTACTCTTACAGCTACGAGCAGTACTTC.

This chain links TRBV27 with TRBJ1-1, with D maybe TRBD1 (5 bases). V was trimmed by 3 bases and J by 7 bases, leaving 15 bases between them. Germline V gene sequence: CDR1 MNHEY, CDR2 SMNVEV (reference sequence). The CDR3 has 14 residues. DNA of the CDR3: TGTGCCAGCAGTTTCCAGGGTCACCCCATTGAAGCTTTCTTT. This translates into CASSFQGHPIEAFF.

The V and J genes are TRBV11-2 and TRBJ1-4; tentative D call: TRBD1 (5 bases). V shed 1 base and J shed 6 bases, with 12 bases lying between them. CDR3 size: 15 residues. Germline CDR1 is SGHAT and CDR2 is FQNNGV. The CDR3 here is CASSLGRGGDEKLFF. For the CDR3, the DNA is TGTGCCAGCAGCTTAGGGCGTGGGGGGGATGAAAAACTGTTTTTT.

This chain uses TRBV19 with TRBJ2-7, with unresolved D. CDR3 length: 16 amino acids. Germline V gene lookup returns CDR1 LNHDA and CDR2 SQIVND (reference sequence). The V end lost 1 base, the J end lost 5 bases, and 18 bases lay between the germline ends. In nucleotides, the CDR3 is TGTGCCAGTAGTATAGCCTTCCCTACTCAGGCCCACGAGCAGTACTTC. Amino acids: CASSIAFPTQAHEQYF. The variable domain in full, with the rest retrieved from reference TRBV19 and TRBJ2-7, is DGGITQSPKYLFRKEGQNVTLSCEQNLNHDAMYWYRQDPGQGLRLIYYSQIVNDFQKGDIAEGYSVSREKKESFPLTVTSAQKNPTAFYLCASSIAFPTQAHEQYFGPGTRLTVT.

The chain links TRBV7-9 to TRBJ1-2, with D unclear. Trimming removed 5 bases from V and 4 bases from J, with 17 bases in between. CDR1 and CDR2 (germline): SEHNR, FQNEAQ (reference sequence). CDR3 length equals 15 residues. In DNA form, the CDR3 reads TGTGCCAGCAGCCCCCCCGCCGAGAGGGCCTATGGCTACACCTTC. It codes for CASSPPAERAYGYTF.

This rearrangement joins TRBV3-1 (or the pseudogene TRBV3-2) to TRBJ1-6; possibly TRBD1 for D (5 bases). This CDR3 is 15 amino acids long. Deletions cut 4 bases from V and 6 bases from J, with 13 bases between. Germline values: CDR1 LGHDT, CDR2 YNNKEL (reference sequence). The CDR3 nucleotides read TGTGCCAGCAGCCGCCTCTCGGGGGTTAATTCACCCCTCCACTTT. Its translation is CASSRLSGVNSPLHF.

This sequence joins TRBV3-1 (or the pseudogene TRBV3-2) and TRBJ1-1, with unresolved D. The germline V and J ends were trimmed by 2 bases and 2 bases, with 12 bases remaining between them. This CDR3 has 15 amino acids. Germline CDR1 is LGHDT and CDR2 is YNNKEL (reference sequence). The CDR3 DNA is TGTGCCAGCAGCCAACATTCGGGGAGAAACACTGAAGCTTTCTTT. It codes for CASSQHSGRNTEAFF.

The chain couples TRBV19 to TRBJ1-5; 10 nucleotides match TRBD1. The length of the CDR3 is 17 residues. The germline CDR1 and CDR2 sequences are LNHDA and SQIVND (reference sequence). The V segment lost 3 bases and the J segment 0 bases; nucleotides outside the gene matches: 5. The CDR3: CASSIWTGGISNQPQHF. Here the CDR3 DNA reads TGTGCCAGTAGTATTTGGACAGGGGGAATTAGCAATCAGCCCCAGCATTTT.

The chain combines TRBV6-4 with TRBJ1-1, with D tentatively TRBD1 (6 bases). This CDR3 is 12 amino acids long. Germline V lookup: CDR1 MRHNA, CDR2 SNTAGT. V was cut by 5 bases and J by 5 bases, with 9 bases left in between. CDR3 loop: CASSRTGTEAFF. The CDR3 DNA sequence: TGTGCCAGCAGTCGTACAGGGACTGAAGCTTTCTTT.

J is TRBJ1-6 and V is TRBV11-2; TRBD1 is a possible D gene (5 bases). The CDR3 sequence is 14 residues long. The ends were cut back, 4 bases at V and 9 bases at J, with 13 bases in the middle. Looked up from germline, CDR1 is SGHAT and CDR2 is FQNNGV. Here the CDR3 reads CASSWGGVTSPLHF. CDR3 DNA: TGTGCCAGCAGCTGGGGAGGGGTTACTTCACCCCTCCACTTT.

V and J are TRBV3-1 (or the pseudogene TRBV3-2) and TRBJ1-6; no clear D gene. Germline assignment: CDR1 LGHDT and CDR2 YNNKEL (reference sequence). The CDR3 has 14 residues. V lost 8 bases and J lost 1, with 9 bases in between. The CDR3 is CASGGTSYNSPLHF. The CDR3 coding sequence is TGTGCCAGCGGCGGTACGTCCTATAATTCACCCCTCCACTTT.

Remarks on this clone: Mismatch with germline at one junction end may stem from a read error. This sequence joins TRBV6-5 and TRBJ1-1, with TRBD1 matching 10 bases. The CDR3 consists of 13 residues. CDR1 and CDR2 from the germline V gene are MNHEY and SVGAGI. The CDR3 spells CASSTGQGLYRLF. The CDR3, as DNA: TGTGCCAGCAGTACGGGACAGGGGCTTTATCGTTTATTT.

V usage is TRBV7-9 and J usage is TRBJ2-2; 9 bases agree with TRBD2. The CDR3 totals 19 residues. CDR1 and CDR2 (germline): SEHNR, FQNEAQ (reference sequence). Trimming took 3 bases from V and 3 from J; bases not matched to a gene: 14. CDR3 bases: TGTGCCAGCAGCTTGGGGCGCCTGCTAGCGGGGTTGGACACCGGGGAGCTGTTTTTT. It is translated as CASSLGRLLAGLDTGELFF.

CDR3 loop: CASSLDGGASGNTIYF. DNA for the CDR3: TGTGCCAGCAGCTTAGATGGGGGCGCTTCTGGAAACACCATATATTTT. The chain joins TRBV7-9 to TRBJ1-3, with a weak D call TRBD1 (6 bases). Germline CDR1 and CDR2: SEHNR and FQNEAQ (reference sequence). Trimming removed 1 base from V and 1 base from J, with 11 bases in between. There are 16 residues in the CDR3.

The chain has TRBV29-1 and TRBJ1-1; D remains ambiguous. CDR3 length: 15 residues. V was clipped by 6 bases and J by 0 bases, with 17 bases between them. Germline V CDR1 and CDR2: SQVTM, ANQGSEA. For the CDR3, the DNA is TGCAGCGTCGCGCGGACTGCCTGGTTGAACACTGAAGCTTTCTTT. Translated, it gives CSVARTAWLNTEAFF. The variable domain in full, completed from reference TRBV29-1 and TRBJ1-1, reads SAVISQKPSRDICQRGTSLTIQCQVDSQVTMMFWYRQQPGQSLTLIATANQGSEATYESGFVIDKFPISRPNLTFSTLTVSNMSPEDSSIYLCSVARTAWLNTEAFFGQGTRLTVV.

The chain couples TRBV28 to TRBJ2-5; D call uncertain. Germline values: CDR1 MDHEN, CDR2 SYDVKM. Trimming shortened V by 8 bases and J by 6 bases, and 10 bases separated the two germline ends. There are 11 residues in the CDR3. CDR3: CASGHPQTQYF. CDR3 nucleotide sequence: TGTGCCAGCGGCCATCCCCAGACCCAGTACTTC.

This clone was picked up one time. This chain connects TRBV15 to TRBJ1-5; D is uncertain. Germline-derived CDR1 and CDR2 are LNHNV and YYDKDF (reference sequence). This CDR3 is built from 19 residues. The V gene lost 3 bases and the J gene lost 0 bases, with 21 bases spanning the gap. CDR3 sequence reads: CATSSPRGFTQYSNQPQHF. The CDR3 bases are TGTGCCACCAGCAGTCCCCGCGGTTTCACCCAATATAGCAATCAGCCCCAGCATTTT.

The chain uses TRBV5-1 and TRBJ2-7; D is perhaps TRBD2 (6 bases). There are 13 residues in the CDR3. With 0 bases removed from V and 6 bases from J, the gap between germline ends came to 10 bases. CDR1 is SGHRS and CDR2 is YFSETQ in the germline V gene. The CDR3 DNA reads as TGCGCCAGCAGCTTGGGCCTCGGGAGCGAGCAGTACTTC. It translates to CASSLGLGSEQYF.

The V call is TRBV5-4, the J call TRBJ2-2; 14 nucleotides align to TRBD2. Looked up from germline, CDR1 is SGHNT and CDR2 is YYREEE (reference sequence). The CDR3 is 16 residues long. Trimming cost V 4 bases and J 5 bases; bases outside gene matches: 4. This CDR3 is CASSAGLAGVTGELFF. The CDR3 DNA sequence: TGTGCCAGCAGCGCGGGACTAGCGGGGGTGACCGGGGAGCTGTTTTTT.